These 19 T cell receptor beta chains share one sample of origin, sequenced in a study of CD8 T cells in Susac syndrome. Random hexamers primed reverse transcription of about 0.5 to 1 ug RNA. TCRdb re-called the immunoSEQ multiplex PCR reads through MiXCR, storing one row per CDR3 protein. Of 80,000 or so distinct CDR3 sequences in the sample, approximately 94% are singletons; the top ten hold roughly 0.5%. The sequenced sample consisted of CD4+ T cells from PBMCs. The source of these receptors is a human donor with Susac syndrome.

This sequence joins TRBV7-6 and TRBJ1-3; the match to TRBD1 covers 7 bases. J gave up 4 bases and V 5 bases, and 14 bases lay outside the gene matches. This CDR3 contains 17 residues. The germline V gene has CDR1 SGHVS and CDR2 FNYEAQ. CDR3 protein: CASSPWGTMGQGNTIYF. DNA of the CDR3: TGTGCCAGCAGCCCGTGGGGGACGATGGGACAGGGAAACACCATATATTTT.

The chain recombines TRBV15 with TRBJ1-4; D possibly corresponds to TRBD1 (5 bases). This CDR3 spans 17 amino acids. CDR1 and CDR2 (germline): LNHNV, YYDKDF (reference sequence). Deletions cut 1 base from V and 3 bases from J, with 15 bases between. This CDR3 is CATSRGDLGEANEKLFF. The CDR3 DNA is TGTGCCACCAGCAGAGGCGACCTGGGGGAGGCTAATGAAAAACTGTTTTTT.

J is TRBJ2-5 and V is TRBV20-1, with TRBD2 matching over 9 bases. The CDR3 contains 14 residues. Germline V CDR1 and CDR2: DFQATT, SNEGSKA (reference sequence). After removal of 5 bases from V and 5 bases from J, the junction contained 9 bases not matched to a gene. For the CDR3, the DNA is TGCAGTGCTGAGTGGGCCGGACTAGCGGAGACCCAGTACTTC. It codes for CSAEWAGLAETQYF.

This chain connects TRBV29-1 to TRBJ2-5; D gene uncertain. This CDR3 comprises 14 residues. Trimming shortened V by 6 bases and J by 1 base, and 15 bases separated the two germline ends. The germline gives CDR1 SQVTM, CDR2 ANQGSEA. CDR3 loop: CSVHLPRVQETQYF. The CDR3 DNA is TGCAGCGTCCACCTCCCAAGGGTCCAAGAGACCCAGTACTTC. The full variable domain, its missing parts supplied by reference TRBV29-1 and TRBJ2-5, is SAVISQKPSRDICQRGTSLTIQCQVDSQVTMMFWYRQQPGQSLTLIATANQGSEATYESGFVIDKFPISRPNLTFSTLTVSNMSPEDSSIYLCSVHLPRVQETQYFGPGTRLLVL.

J is TRBJ2-1 and V is TRBV19; the D is unclear. The V gene lost 0 bases and the J gene lost 10 bases, with 7 bases spanning the gap. CDR1 and CDR2 from the germline V gene are LNHDA and SQIVND (reference sequence). This CDR3 is 12 amino acids long. In DNA, the CDR3 is TGTGCCAGTAGTATAGAACTGAGGGAGCAGTTCTTC. Translated, it gives CASSIELREQFF.

The CDR3 is CASSSRSGSSYNEQFF. CDR3 DNA sequence: TGTGCCAGCAGTTCCCGTAGCGGGAGCTCCTACAATGAGCAGTTCTTC. The V gene is TRBV6-5, the J gene TRBJ2-1, with 9 bases matching TRBD2. CDR1 MNHEY and CDR2 SVGAGI come from the germline V gene. The CDR3 consists of 16 residues. V lost 4 bases and J lost 0; bases outside the gene matches: 4.

The genes are TRBV29-1 and TRBJ2-7, with TRBD2 as a possible D gene (6 bases). Germline CDR1 is SQVTM and CDR2 is ANQGSEA. The V gene lost 5 bases and the J gene lost 0 bases, with 11 bases spanning the gap. This CDR3 spans 13 amino acids. This CDR3 reads CSVRETSSYEQYF. The CDR3, as DNA: TGCAGCGTTCGGGAGACTTCCTCCTACGAGCAGTACTTC.

J is TRBJ2-5 and V is TRBV2; D might be TRBD1 (5 bases). Germline V gene data show CDR1 as SNHLY and CDR2 as FYNNEI. Trimming left V 4 bases short and J 5 bases short, with 11 bases between. This CDR3 has 13 residues. In DNA, the CDR3 is TGTGCCAGCAGTGGACAGACTCAGGAGACCCAGTACTTC. Translating it yields CASSGQTQETQYF.

The chain uses TRBV11-2 and TRBJ2-5; the match to TRBD1 covers 8 bases. Losses at the gene ends were 2 bases for V and 4 bases for J; bases not matched to a gene: 3. CDR1 SGHAT and CDR2 FQNNGV come from the germline V gene. The CDR3 consists of 14 residues. This CDR3 is CASSLTTGAETQYF. DNA of the CDR3: TGTGCCAGCAGCTTAACGACAGGGGCAGAGACCCAGTACTTC.

This chain joins TRBV7-2 and TRBJ1-1; D uncertain. V lost 5 bases to trimming and J lost 6 bases, with 13 bases between them. The CDR3 consists of 13 residues. Germline CDR1 reads SGHTA; CDR2 reads FQGNSA. CDR3 in DNA: TGTGCCAGCAGCATTCGGATGGAACCTGAAGCTTTCTTT. Its protein product is CASSIRMEPEAFF.

The chain carries TRBV6-5 and TRBJ2-5; tentative D call: TRBD2 (5 bases). The CDR3 spans 16 residues. CDR1 and CDR2 from the germline V gene are MNHEY and SVGAGI. Trimming stripped 0 bases from V and 6 bases from J, with 17 bases between. CDR3 DNA sequence: TGTGCCAGCAGTTACTCGAAGGCTAGCTTGATAAAGACCCAGTACTTC. This sequence encodes CASSYSKASLIKTQYF.

V and J are TRBV19 and TRBJ2-7; D tentatively fits TRBD1 or TRBD2 (5 bases each). Trimming removed 5 bases at V and 2 bases at J, with 16 bases between. Germline-derived CDR1 and CDR2 are LNHDA and SQIVND (reference sequence). The CDR3 covers 15 residues. This CDR3 reads CASSPPGTLPYEQYF. CDR3 nucleotides: TGTGCCAGTAGTCCCCCCGGGACCTTGCCCTACGAGCAGTACTTC.

The sample holds one count of this clonotype. The rearrangement uses TRBV5-1 and TRBJ2-3; D uncertain. This CDR3 spans 16 amino acids. Germline CDR1 is SGHRS and CDR2 is YFSETQ. V shed 2 bases and J shed 2 bases, with 15 bases lying between them. The CDR3 coding sequence is TGCGCCAGCAGCTTCGATGGTTACCCCGACACAGATACGCAGTATTTT. Translation gives CASSFDGYPDTDTQYF.

The chain is built from TRBV6-5 and TRBJ1-1; D is unclear. Germline V lookup: CDR1 MNHEY, CDR2 SVGAGI. V was pared by 2 bases and J by 8 bases, with 12 bases between. The CDR3 covers 13 residues. The DNA for the CDR3 is TGTGCCAGCAGTTACGACACGGGCGCCGAAGCTTTCTTT. Translation gives CASSYDTGAEAFF.

V usage is TRBV20-1 and J usage is TRBJ2-4, with TRBD1 identical over 11 bases. Germline CDR1 reads DFQATT; CDR2 reads SNEGSKA (reference sequence). The CDR3 length is 15 residues. Trimming at V came to 6 bases and at J to 1 base, leaving 5 bases not matched to a gene. The CDR3 coding sequence is TGCAGTGCCCTTGGACAGGGGGCTGCCAAAAACATTCAGTACTTC. It translates to CSALGQGAAKNIQYF.

This rearrangement joins TRBV19 to TRBJ2-5; the D is unclear. Germline V CDR1 and CDR2: LNHDA, SQIVND (reference sequence). V lost 2 bases and J lost 7, with 14 bases in between. The CDR3 has 14 amino acids. The CDR3 region is CASSINPLRGTQYF. The CDR3 nucleotides are TGTGCCAGTAGTATAAATCCACTCCGCGGGACCCAGTACTTC. The full variable domain, with the rest looked up from reference TRBV19 and TRBJ2-5, is DGGITQSPKYLFRKEGQNVTLSCEQNLNHDAMYWYRQDPGQGLRLIYYSQIVNDFQKGDIAEGYSVSREKKESFPLTVTSAQKNPTAFYLCASSINPLRGTQYFGPGTRLLVL.

V is TRBV19 and J is TRBJ1-5; D ambiguous. Trimming removed 3 bases at V and 6 bases at J, with 12 bases between. Germline CDR1 and CDR2: LNHDA and SQIVND (reference sequence). The CDR3 spans 14 residues. CDR3 residues: CASSMSGSGQPQHF. The CDR3, as DNA: TGTGCCAGTAGTATGTCGGGGTCGGGTCAGCCCCAGCATTTT.

The chain links TRBV7-2 to TRBJ2-7; 8 bases map to TRBD2. V lost 2 bases, J lost 1 base, and 7 bases stayed unmatched. From germline, CDR1 is SGHTA and CDR2 FQGNSA. The CDR3 totals 16 residues. This CDR3 reads CASSLMASGSSYEQYF. The CDR3 region has the DNA TGTGCCAGCAGCTTAATGGCTAGCGGGTCTTCCTACGAGCAGTACTTC.

This chain joins TRBV3-1 and TRBJ1-2; 7 bases agree with TRBD1. The J segment lost 10 bases and the V segment lost 2 bases, leaving 7 bases of the junction unmatched. Germline CDR1 and CDR2: LGHDT and YNNKEL (reference sequence). This CDR3 contains 13 residues. CDR3 bases: TGTGCCAGCAGCCAAAAAGGGGGGACAGCCTACACCTTC. This gives the protein CASSQKGGTAYTF.